The T cell receptor (beta chain) under discussion was sequenced for a study of blood T cell repertoires in COVID-19. Study details: COVID-19 samples, acute and convalescent, were from the United States, Italy and Spain. PBMCs, B-cell-depleted T cells, or T cells provided the cDNA or gDNA that made up the material.

Per the original data handling: Reference gene primers were amplified, and this amplification served to estimate nucleated cell counts. Sequencing was performed with immunoSEQ multiplex PCR; in TCRdb, only in-frame clones are kept and a portion is missing. V and J calls and clone size come straight from that table; D and trimming were deduced from the DNA. The sample carries some 100,000 clones, roughly 91% recorded once. CDR3 length equals 17 residues. CDR1 and CDR2 from the germline V gene are SQVTM and ANQGSEA. V trimming: 4 bases; J trimming: 0 bases; junction bases outside the gene matches: 9. Sequencing was performed on peripheral blood. The chain carries TRBV29-1 and TRBJ2-4; 10 nucleotides match TRBD2. The clonotype comes from a woman older than 75 with active COVID-19. CDR3 residues: CSVVLAGEGVAKNIQYF. CDR3 coding DNA: TGCAGCGTTGTCCTAGCGGGAGAGGGGGTAGCCAAAAACATTCAGTACTTC. The full variable domain, its missing parts supplied by reference TRBV29-1 and TRBJ2-4, is SAVISQKPSRDICQRGTSLTIQCQVDSQVTMMFWYRQQPGQSLTLIATANQGSEATYESGFVIDKFPISRPNLTFSTLTVSNMSPEDSSIYLCSVVLAGEGVAKNIQYFGAGTRLSVL.